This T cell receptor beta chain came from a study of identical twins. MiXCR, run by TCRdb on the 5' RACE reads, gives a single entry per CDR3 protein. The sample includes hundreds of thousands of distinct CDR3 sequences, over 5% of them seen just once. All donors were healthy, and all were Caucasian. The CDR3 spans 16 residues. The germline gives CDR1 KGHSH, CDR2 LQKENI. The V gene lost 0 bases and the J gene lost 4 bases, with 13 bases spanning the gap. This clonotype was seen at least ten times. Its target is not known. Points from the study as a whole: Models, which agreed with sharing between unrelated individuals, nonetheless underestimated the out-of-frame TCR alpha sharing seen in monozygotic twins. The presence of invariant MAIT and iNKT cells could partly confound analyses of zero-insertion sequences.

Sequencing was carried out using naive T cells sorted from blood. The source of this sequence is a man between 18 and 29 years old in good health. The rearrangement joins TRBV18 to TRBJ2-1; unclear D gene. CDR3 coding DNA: TGTGCCAGCTCACCACCGGGTCCGGCGGATTACAATGAGCAGTTCTTC. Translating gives CASSPPGPADYNEQFF.